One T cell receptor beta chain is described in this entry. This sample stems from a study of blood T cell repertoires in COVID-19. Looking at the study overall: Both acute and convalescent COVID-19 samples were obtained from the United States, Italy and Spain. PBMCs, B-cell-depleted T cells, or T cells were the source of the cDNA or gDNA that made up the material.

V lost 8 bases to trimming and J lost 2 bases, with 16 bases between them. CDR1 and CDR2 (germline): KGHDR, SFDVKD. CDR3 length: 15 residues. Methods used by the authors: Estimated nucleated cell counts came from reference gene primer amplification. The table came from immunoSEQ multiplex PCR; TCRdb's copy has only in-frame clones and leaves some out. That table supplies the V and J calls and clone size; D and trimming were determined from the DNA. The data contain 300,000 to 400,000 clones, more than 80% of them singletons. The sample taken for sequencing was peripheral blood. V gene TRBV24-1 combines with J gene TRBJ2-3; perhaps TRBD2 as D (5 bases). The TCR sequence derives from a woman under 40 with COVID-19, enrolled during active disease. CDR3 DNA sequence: TGTGCCACCAAGCTGGGTTCCGGGAACACAGATACGCAGTATTTT. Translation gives CATKLGSGNTDTQYF.